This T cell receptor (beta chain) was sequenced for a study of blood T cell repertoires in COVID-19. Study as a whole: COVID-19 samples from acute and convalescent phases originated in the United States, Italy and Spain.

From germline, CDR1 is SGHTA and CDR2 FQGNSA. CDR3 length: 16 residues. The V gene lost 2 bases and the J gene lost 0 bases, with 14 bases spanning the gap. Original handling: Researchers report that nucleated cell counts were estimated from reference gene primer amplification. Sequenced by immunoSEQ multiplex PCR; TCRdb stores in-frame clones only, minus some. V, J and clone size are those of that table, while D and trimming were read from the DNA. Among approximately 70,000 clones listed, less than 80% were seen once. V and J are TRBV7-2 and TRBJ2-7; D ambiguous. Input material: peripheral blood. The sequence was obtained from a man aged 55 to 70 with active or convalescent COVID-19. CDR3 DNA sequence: TGTGCCAGCAGCTTACTCATATACCCTATCTCCTACGAGCAGTACTTC. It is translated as CASSLLIYPISYEQYF.